A single sample is the source of the 9 T cell receptor beta chains below, sequenced in a study of early T cells in non-severe SARS-CoV-2 infection. From the 5' RACE reads, TCRdb called clonotypes with MiXCR, one entry per CDR3 protein. The data show around 61,000 distinct CDR3 sequences, roughly a tenth seen once. What was sequenced was whole blood. The source of these receptors is an adult who was a healthcare worker with PCR-confirmed SARS-CoV-2 infection or an uninfected control (not recorded which).

J is TRBJ2-3 and V is TRBV20-1; TRBD2 agrees at 9 bases. This CDR3 comprises 13 residues. V shed 5 bases, J shed 2 bases, and the junction held 2 bases outside the gene matches. The germline gives CDR1 DFQATT, CDR2 SNEGSKA (reference sequence). The CDR3 region has the DNA TGCAGTGCTCTAGCGGGAACCACAGATACGCAGTATTTT. Amino acid sequence: CSALAGTTDTQYF.

V is TRBV20-1 and J is TRBJ2-4, with 11 bases fitting TRBD1. V lost 1 base, J lost 4 bases, and 9 bases stayed unmatched. CDR1 is DFQATT and CDR2 is SNEGSKA in the germline V gene (reference sequence). This CDR3 has 17 residues. CDR3 residues: CSARVAGTGGTKNIQYF. Written as DNA, the CDR3 is TGCAGTGCTAGAGTCGCGGGGACAGGGGGAACTAAAAACATTCAGTACTTC.

Ten or more counts support this clonotype. The chain has TRBV5-1 and TRBJ2-2; 7 nucleotides line up with TRBD2. With V trimmed by 1 base and J by 6 bases, 6 bases remained unmatched. From germline, CDR1 is SGHRS and CDR2 YFSETQ. The CDR3 loop spans 15 amino acids. The CDR3 reads CASSLSGILAGELFF. The CDR3 bases are TGCGCCAGCAGCTTGAGCGGGATATTAGCCGGGGAGCTGTTTTTT.

V gene TRBV5-5 combines with J gene TRBJ2-2; 7 bases fit TRBD1. Trimming took 4 bases from V and 6 from J; bases not matched to a gene: 9. This CDR3 has 15 amino acids. CDR1 and CDR2 (germline): SGHKS, YYEKEE (reference sequence). CDR3 region: CASSPWTGSSGELFF. The CDR3 coding sequence is TGTGCCAGCAGCCCCTGGACAGGCTCCTCCGGGGAGCTGTTTTTT. The full variable domain, its missing parts supplied by reference TRBV5-5 and TRBJ2-2, is DAGVTQSPTHLIKTRGQQVTLRCSPISGHKSVSWYQQVLGQGPQFIFQYYEKEERGRGNFPDRFSARQFPNYSSELNVNALLLGDSALYLCASSPWTGSSGELFFGEGSRLTVL.

This clonotype was seen at least ten times. The chain combines TRBV7-3 with TRBJ2-1, with 8 bases lining up with TRBD2. Germline V gene sequence: CDR1 SGHTA, CDR2 FQGTGA. With V trimmed by 5 bases and J by 6 bases, 12 bases remained unmatched. This CDR3 is built from 16 residues. The CDR3 sequence is CASSPLGGSGINEQFF. CDR3 DNA sequence: TGTGCCAGCAGCCCGCTAGGGGGTAGCGGGATCAATGAGCAGTTCTTC.

The chain links TRBV4-1 to TRBJ1-2; no clear D gene. Trimming shortened V by 1 base and J by 3 bases, and 15 bases separated the two germline ends. CDR1 is MGHRA and CDR2 is YSYEKL in the germline V gene. The CDR3 runs 16 residues. The CDR3 loop is CASSQVLNPKDYGYTF. CDR3 nucleotides: TGCGCCAGCAGCCAAGTCCTAAACCCTAAGGACTATGGCTACACCTTC.

This clonotype was observed at least ten times. This chain links TRBV5-1 with TRBJ2-4, with 10 positions matching TRBD2. CDR1 is SGHRS and CDR2 is YFSETQ in the germline V gene. The CDR3 consists of 16 residues. Trimming at V came to 0 bases and at J to 4 bases, leaving 4 bases not matched to a gene. The CDR3 coding sequence is TGCGCCAGCAGCTTGGACCTAGCGGGAGTTAAAAACATTCAGTACTTC. It translates to CASSLDLAGVKNIQYF.

This clonotype came up a few times. The chain couples TRBV9 to TRBJ2-7; TRBD2 matches at 8 bases. The germline V gene encodes CDR1 SGDLS and CDR2 YYNGEE. The CDR3 covers 14 residues. The V gene end was trimmed by 0 bases and the J gene end by 9 bases; junction bases not matched to a gene: 8. The CDR3 region has the DNA TGTGCCAGCAGCGTAGCACGGGAGGGCCAGGTGCAGTACTTC. Its protein is CASSVAREGQVQYF. The full variable domain, in which reference TRBV9 and TRBJ2-7 provide the parts outside the CDR3, is DSGVTQTPKHLITATGQRVTLRCSPRSGDLSVYWYQQSLDQGLQFLIQYYNGEERAKGNILERFSAQQFPDLHSELNLSSLELGDSALYFCASSVAREGQVQYFGPGTRLTVT.

The rearrangement links TRBV30 to TRBJ1-1; D is unclear. Trimming left V 1 base short and J 11 bases short, with 20 bases between. The CDR3 has 14 amino acids. CDR1 and CDR2 from the germline V gene are GTSNPN and SVGIG (reference sequence). The CDR3 DNA reads TGTGCCTGGAGTGAAATGGTTTCCGGACTCGCGGCTTTCTTT. This encodes CAWSEMVSGLAAFF.